This TCR beta chain derives from a study of T cells after yellow fever vaccination. The study, taken as a whole, reports: Boosting was followed by the reappearance of most primary-vaccination clones (approximately 97% CD4, under 90% CD8).

J lost 4 bases, V lost 4 bases, and 9 bases had no gene match. Looked up from germline, CDR1 is SGHTA and CDR2 is FQGNSA. The CDR3 runs 15 residues. The table lists this clonotype with many counts. What it binds is not known. The authors made TCR cDNA by 5'RACE template switching, adding a universal primer site and UMIs. TCRdb used MiXCR to reprocess the 5' RACE reads, holding one entry per CDR3 protein. The sample records under 200,000 distinct CDR3 sequences, approximately 6.8% being singletons. The sequencing used CD4+ T cells sorted from PBMCs, collected 4 to 5 days after the first yellow fever vaccination. The chain combines TRBV7-2 with TRBJ1-1, with TRBD1 matching 7 bases. This clonotype was sampled from a man aged 18 to 29 who received the YFV17D yellow fever vaccine. This CDR3 is CASSSTRQGATEAFF. The CDR3 DNA sequence: TGTGCCAGCAGCTCTACACGACAGGGAGCCACTGAAGCTTTCTTT.